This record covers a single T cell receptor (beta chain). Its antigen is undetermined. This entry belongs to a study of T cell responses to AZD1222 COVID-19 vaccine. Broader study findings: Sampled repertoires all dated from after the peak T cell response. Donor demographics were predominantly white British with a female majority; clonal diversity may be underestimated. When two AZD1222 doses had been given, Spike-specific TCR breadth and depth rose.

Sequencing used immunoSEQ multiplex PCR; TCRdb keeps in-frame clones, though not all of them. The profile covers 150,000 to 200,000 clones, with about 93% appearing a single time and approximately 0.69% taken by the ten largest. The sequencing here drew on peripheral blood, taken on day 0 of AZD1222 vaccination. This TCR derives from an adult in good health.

CDR3 nucleotide sequence: TGTGCCAGTAGTATCCACAGGTCTAGGGGAGAAAAACTGTTTTTT. Translated, it gives CASSIHRSRGEKLFF. The chain carries TRBV19 and TRBJ1-4; D may be TRBD1 (5 bases). The CDR3 is made up of 15 amino acids. Germline CDR1 reads LNHDA; CDR2 reads SQIVND (reference sequence). V was shortened by 3 bases and J by 8 bases, with 16 bases between the two germline ends. The entire variable domain, with the rest obtained from reference TRBV19 and TRBJ1-4, is as follows: DGGITQSPKYLFRKEGQNVTLSCEQNLNHDAMYWYRQDPGQGLRLIYYSQIVNDFQKGDIAEGYSVSREKKESFPLTVTSAQKNPTAFYLCASSIHRSRGEKLFFGSGTQLSVL.